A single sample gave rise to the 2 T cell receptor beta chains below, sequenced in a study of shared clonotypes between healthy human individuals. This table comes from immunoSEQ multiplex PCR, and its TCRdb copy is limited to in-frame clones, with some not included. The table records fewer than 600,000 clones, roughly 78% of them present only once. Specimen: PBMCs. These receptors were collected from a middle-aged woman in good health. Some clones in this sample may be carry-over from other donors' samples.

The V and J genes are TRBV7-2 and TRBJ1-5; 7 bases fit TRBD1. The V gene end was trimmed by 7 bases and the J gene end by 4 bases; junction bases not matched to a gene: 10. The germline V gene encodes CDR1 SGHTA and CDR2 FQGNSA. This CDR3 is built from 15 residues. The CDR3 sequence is CASTQGQQGNQPQHF. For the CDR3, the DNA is TGTGCCAGCACTCAGGGACAGCAAGGAAATCAGCCCCAGCATTTT.

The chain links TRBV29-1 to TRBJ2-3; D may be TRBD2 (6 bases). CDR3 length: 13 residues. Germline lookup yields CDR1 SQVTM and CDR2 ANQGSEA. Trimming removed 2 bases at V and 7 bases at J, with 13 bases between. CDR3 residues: CSVEWLATNTQYF. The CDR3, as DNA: TGCAGCGTTGAATGGCTAGCGACGAATACGCAGTATTTT.